This T cell receptor (beta chain) was sequenced during a study of regulatory T cells in long-lasting Graves disease. Findings of the study overall: Under persistent disease, TRBV28, TRBJ1-2 and TRBJ2-5 were used preferentially.

This clonotype showed up many times. Antigen unknown. The time point denotes: newly diagnosed GD, antithyroid drugs for less than 3 months. PBMC RNA was the source of the TCR library. Graves' disease diagnoses used American Thyroid Association guidelines. Germline lookup yields CDR1 SGHRS and CDR2 YFSETQ. The CDR3 length is 15 residues. Trimming pared 4 bases from V and 1 base from J, leaving 14 bases between. To make TCR beta libraries, researchers used iRepertoire HTBI primers and Arm-PCR of CDR3 regions. TCRdb redid the calling of the multiplex PCR reads with MiXCR, one entry per CDR3 protein. The sample holds hundreds of thousands of distinct CDR3 sequences, roughly 14% seen once. These data are also associated with another study on T cells in Graves' hyperthyroidism and ophthalmopathy. That source adds: The HTBI set primed first-round TCR CDR3 RT-PCR.

This specimen consisted of peripheral blood mononuclear cells (PBMCs), obtained at new diagnosis, from a patient treated with antithyroid drugs. The gene calls are TRBV5-1 and TRBJ1-1; a weak D match, TRBD1 (6 bases). This clonotype was obtained from a man aged 25 to 40 with Graves disease. CDR3 nucleotide sequence: TGCGCCAGCAGCGCTGACAGGACTCGGAACACTGAAGCTTTCTTT. Translated, it gives CASSADRTRNTEAFF. Combining the CDR3 with reference TRBV5-1 and TRBJ1-1 gives the whole variable domain KAGVTQTPRYLIKTRGQQVTLSCSPISGHRSVSWYQQTPGQGLQFLFEYFSETQRNKGNFPGRFSGRQFSNSRSEMNVSTLELGDSALYLCASSADRTRNTEAFFGQGTRLTVV.